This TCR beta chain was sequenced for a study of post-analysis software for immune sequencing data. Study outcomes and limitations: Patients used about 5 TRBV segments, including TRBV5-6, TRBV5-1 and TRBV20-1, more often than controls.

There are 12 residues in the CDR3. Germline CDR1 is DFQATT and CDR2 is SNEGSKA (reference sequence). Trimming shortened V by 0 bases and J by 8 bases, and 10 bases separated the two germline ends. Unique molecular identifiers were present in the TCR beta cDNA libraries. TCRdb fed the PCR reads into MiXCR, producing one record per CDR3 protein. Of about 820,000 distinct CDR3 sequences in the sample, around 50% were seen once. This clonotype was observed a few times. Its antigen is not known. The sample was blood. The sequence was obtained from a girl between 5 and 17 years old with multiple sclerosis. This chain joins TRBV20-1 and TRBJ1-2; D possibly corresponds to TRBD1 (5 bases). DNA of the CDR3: TGCAGTGCTAGAGATGCCAGGGAAGGCTACACCTTC. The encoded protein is CSARDAREGYTF.